The 13 T cell receptor beta chains below come from one sample, sequenced in a study of blood T cell repertoires in COVID-19. Data came from immunoSEQ multiplex PCR; TCRdb stores just in-frame clones and leaves some out. There are under 250,000 clones in the sample; roughly four fifths occur only once, and about 3.8% lies in the top ten. Sequencing input: PBMCs or T cells enriched from blood (not recorded which). These receptors were obtained from a woman aged 40 to 50 who had been exposed to COVID-19.

The chain recombines TRBV27 with TRBJ2-2; 9 bases match TRBD1. The length of the CDR3 is 14 residues. From germline, CDR1 is MNHEY and CDR2 SMNVEV (reference sequence). After removal of 6 bases from V and 7 bases from J, the junction contained 6 bases not matched to a gene. The CDR3 DNA is TGTGCCAGCAGCTCACAGGGGGCAATCGGGGAGCTGTTTTTT. This translates into CASSSQGAIGELFF.

The chain links TRBV29-1 to TRBJ1-2, with D unclear. Germline CDR1 and CDR2: SQVTM and ANQGSEA. This CDR3 spans 11 amino acids. The V and J ends lost 7 bases and 6 bases respectively, with 12 bases between them. The CDR3, as DNA: TGCAGCGCCCTGGCCGCGGATGGCTACACCTTC. This sequence encodes CSALAADGYTF.

This chain joins TRBV6-1 and TRBJ1-4; D uncertain. V was clipped by 1 base and J by 7 bases, with 10 bases between them. The CDR3 has 14 amino acids. Germline V CDR1 and CDR2: MNHNS, SASEGT. CDR3 sequence (DNA): TGTGCCAGCAGTGAAGGAGGGTGGGGTGAAAAACTGTTTTTT. Encoded protein: CASSEGGWGEKLFF.

This rearrangement joins TRBV28 to TRBJ2-3; perhaps TRBD1 as D (7 bases). Looked up from germline, CDR1 is MDHEN and CDR2 is SYDVKM. Trimming pared 4 bases from V and 0 bases from J, leaving 11 bases between. CDR3 length equals 15 residues. CDR3 sequence (DNA): TGTGCCAGCAGTTCGACAGGGACTAGCACAGATACGCAGTATTTT. This gives the protein CASSSTGTSTDTQYF.

This clone was found once. The same CDR3 can be traced to other DNA sequences in this sample. This chain joins TRBV30 and TRBJ1-3, with unresolved D. Germline assignment: CDR1 GTSNPN and CDR2 SVGIG (reference sequence). The CDR3 is 14 amino acids. Trimming took 5 bases from V and 2 from J, leaving 13 bases between them. DNA of the CDR3: TGTGCCTGGCGACGGACCGGGGCTGGAAACACCATATATTTT. Its translation is CAWRRTGAGNTIYF.

This clone was seen a handful of times. The CDR3 DNA reads TGTGCCAGCAGCCAAGGGTACAGGGGGGGACTGATGAACACTGAAGCTTTCTTT. It specifies CASSQGYRGGLMNTEAFF. The chain is built from TRBV14 and TRBJ1-1; 8 bases are shared with TRBD1. Germline values: CDR1 SGHDN, CDR2 FVKESK. The CDR3 extends over 18 amino acids. Germline trimming cut 1 base from V and 0 bases from J; bases unmatched to any gene: 10.

The sample holds one count of this clone. This chain uses TRBV6-2 or TRBV6-3 with TRBJ1-6; unclear D gene. Trimming removed 4 bases from V and 9 bases from J, with 13 bases in between. The germline V gene encodes CDR1 MNHEY and CDR2 SVGEGT. The CDR3 loop spans 14 amino acids. CDR3 sequence reads: CASSSRARASPLHF. In DNA form, the CDR3 reads TGTGCCAGCAGTTCGCGGGCGCGTGCTTCACCCCTCCACTTT.

DNA for the CDR3: TGTGCCAGTAGGAGAGACAGGGGGCTAGGTTCACCCCTCCACTTT. Its protein is CASRRDRGLGSPLHF. The chain combines TRBV19 with TRBJ1-6, with 10 bases aligning to TRBD1. From germline, CDR1 is LNHDA and CDR2 SQIVND (reference sequence). The CDR3 length is 15 residues. J was trimmed by 9 bases and V by 6 bases; bases with no gene match: 8.

The chain carries TRBV7-2 and TRBJ1-5; D is undetermined. This CDR3 has 13 amino acids. Germline assignment: CDR1 SGHTA and CDR2 FQGNSA. V lost 5 bases and J lost 5, with 10 bases in between. The CDR3 nucleotides read TGTGCCAGCAGCCCTCGCGGAGATCAGCCCCAGCATTTT. It codes for CASSPRGDQPQHF.

The rearrangement uses TRBV28 and TRBJ1-5; 8 positions match TRBD1. The CDR3 spans 13 residues. The V segment lost 5 bases and the J segment 9 bases; nucleotides outside the gene matches: 6. Per germline, CDR1 MDHEN and CDR2 SYDVKM. In DNA, the CDR3 is TGTGCCAGCAGTCCTGGACAGGGTCGGCCCCAGCATTTT. It is translated as CASSPGQGRPQHF.

In DNA, the CDR3 is TGTGCCAGCCGACCCGGGACAGGGGGGGCGCGGGTCTTCTTC. It translates to CASRPGTGGARVFF. The gene calls are TRBV11-2 and TRBJ2-1; 11 bases line up with TRBD1. Germline V gene data show CDR1 as SGHAT and CDR2 as FQNNGV. The CDR3 extends over 14 amino acids. Trimming removed 8 bases from V and 16 bases from J; junction bases left unmatched: 16.

The V and J genes are TRBV5-6 and TRBJ2-1; D unclear. Trimming took off 0 bases at V and 6 bases at J, with 13 bases between the two ends. The CDR3 spans 15 residues. Germline V gene sequence: CDR1 SGHDT, CDR2 YYEEEE. CDR3 DNA: TGTGCCAGCAGCTTGGGACTCCTTAGCATCAATGAGCAGTTCTTC. Translated, it gives CASSLGLLSINEQFF.

This chain joins TRBV19 and TRBJ1-5, with no clear D. CDR3 size: 14 residues. Trimming took off 5 bases at V and 5 bases at J, with 13 bases between the two ends. The V gene's germline CDR1 is LNHDA and CDR2 SQIVND (reference sequence). The CDR3 DNA follows: TGTGCCAGTAGTGTACCGAGTTCGGATCAGCCCCAGCATTTT. Its translation: CASSVPSSDQPQHF.